The present TCR beta chain was sequenced within a study of cytomegalovirus exposure and HLA in healthy donors. The CDR3 totals 12 residues. Germline V gives CDR1 KGHSH, CDR2 LQKENI. Trimming shortened V by 3 bases and J by 4 bases, and 7 bases separated the two germline ends. PCR amplification relied on 60 Vbeta primers (plus 13 Jbeta primers). Data came from immunoSEQ multiplex PCR; TCRdb stores just in-frame clones and leaves some out. This sample's clone table lists approximately 52,000 clones. The sequenced material came from PBMCs. The receptor's source is a woman in her sixties or seventies in good health and CMV-seropositive. The J gene is TRBJ2-7, the V gene TRBV18; TRBD1 might be the D (5 bases). The CDR3 DNA is TGTGCCAGCTCACCCGACAGTTACGAGCAGTACTTC. It translates to CASSPDSYEQYF.